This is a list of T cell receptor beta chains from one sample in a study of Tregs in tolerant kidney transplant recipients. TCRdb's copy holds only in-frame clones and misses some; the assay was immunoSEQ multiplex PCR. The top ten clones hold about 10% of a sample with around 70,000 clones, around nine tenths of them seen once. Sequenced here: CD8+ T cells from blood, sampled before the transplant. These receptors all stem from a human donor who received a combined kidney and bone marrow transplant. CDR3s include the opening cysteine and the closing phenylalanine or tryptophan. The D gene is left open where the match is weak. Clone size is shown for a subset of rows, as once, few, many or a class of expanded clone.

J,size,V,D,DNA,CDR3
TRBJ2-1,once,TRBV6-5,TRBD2,TGTGCCAGCAGTTACTCGCTAGCGGACTCCTACAATGAGCAGTTCTTC,CASSYSLADSYNEQFF
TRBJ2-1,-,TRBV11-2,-,TGTGCCAGCAGCTGGGGAGGTGCGCAGTTCTTC,CASSWGGAQFF
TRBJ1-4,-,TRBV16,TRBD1,TGTGCCAGCAGCCCAGGGAACAGGGGGCCATCTAATGAAAAACTGTTTTTT,CASSPGNRGPSNEKLFF
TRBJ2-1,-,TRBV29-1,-,TGCAGCGTTGAAGATTTGGGAAGGACTCACTCCTACAATGAGCAGTTCTTC,CSVEDLGRTHSYNEQFF
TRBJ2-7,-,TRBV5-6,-,TGTGCCAGCAGCTTGGTAGCCCAGAACTACGAGCAGTACTTC,CASSLVAQNYEQYF
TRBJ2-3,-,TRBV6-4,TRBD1,TGTGCCAGCAGTCAGGGACAGGCCGCAGATACGCAGTATTTT,CASSQGQAADTQYF
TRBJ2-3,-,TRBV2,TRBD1,TGTGCCAGCAGGACAGGGTGGATTGTGGATACGCAGTATTTT,CASRTGWIVDTQYF
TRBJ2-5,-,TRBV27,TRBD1,TGTGCCAGCAGTGGGGGACAGGGCATAACGGGGGAGACCCAGTACTTC,CASSGGQGITGETQYF
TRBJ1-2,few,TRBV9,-,TGTGCCAGCAGCGTAGGCGAATATGGCTACACCTTC,CASSVGEYGYTF
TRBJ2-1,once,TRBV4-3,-,TGCGCCAGCAGCCAAGATACTAGTTGGGATGAGCAGTTCTTC,CASSQDTSWDEQFF
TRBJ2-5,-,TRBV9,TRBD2,TGTGCCAGCAGTAAGGAAGGGGAGGGGACTCAAGAGACCCAGTACTTC,CASSKEGEGTQETQYF
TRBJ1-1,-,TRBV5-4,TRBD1,TGTGCCAGCAGCTTGGGACAGGGCGCATCTGAAGCTTTCTTT,CASSLGQGASEAFF
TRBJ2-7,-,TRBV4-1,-,TGCGCCAGCAGCCGCAACCCCGGGACATCGGGCTCCTACGAGCAGTACTTC,CASSRNPGTSGSYEQYF
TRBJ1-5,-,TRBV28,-,TGTGCCAGCAGTTCAGGGTCGGGTCAGCCCCAGCATTTT,CASSSGSGQPQHF
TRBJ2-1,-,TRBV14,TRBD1,TGTGCCAGCAGCCAAGCGGGACAGGGTAGGAATGAGCAGTTCTTC,CASSQAGQGRNEQFF
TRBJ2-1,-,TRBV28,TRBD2,TGTGCCAGCAGTTTATTGGCTAGCGGGGGGCCTTACAATGAGCAGTTCTTC,CASSLLASGGPYNEQFF
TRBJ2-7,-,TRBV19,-,TGTGCCAGTAGTACGGCTAGCGCCTTCTACGAGCAGTACTTC,CASSTASAFYEQYF
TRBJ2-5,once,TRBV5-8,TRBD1,TGTGCCAGCAGCTTGGGAGGACAGGGGGGAGAGACCCAGTACTTC,CASSLGGQGGETQYF